The rows below give T cell receptor beta chains drawn from one sample of a study of blood T cell repertoires in COVID-19. Sequenced by immunoSEQ multiplex PCR; TCRdb stores in-frame clones only, minus some. The sample lists 45,000 to 50,000 clones; roughly 88% were seen once. Sequencing was carried out using peripheral blood. The receptor source for this set is an older man with acute or convalescent COVID-19. Each CDR3 is given with its conserved first and last residue. The D gene is left open where the match is weak. Clone size is stated in some rows and not others, as once, few, many or a class when expanded.

j_gene | abundance | v_gene | d_gene | CDR3aa | CDR3nt
TRBJ2-3 | - | TRBV4-2 | TRBD2 | CASSQGLWTSGGTDTQYF | TGTGCCAGCAGCCAAGGGCTGTGGACTAGCGGGGGGACAGATACGCAGTATTTT
TRBJ2-7 | - | TRBV18 | - | CASSPPFVEKQYF | TGTGCCAGCTCACCCCCCTTCGTGGAGAAGCAGTACTTC
TRBJ1-3 | - | TRBV7-2 | - | CASSLDAGYPGNTIYF | TGTGCCAGCAGCTTAGATGCGGGGTACCCCGGAAACACCATATATTTT
TRBJ2-2 | once | TRBV9 | TRBD1 | CASSAGTGDTGELFF | TGTGCCAGCAGCGCCGGGACAGGGGACACCGGGGAGCTGTTTTTT
TRBJ2-7 | - | TRBV7-2 | - | CASSLFGSSREQYF | TGTGCCAGCAGCTTATTTGGCAGTTCAAGAGAGCAGTACTTC
TRBJ2-3 | - | TRBV20-1 | TRBD2 | CSASVSMGGGASDTQYF | TGCAGTGCTAGTGTCTCTATGGGCGGGGGGGCCTCAGATACGCAGTATTTT
TRBJ1-1 | - | TRBV19 | - | CASSIAGAGEDAFF | TGTGCCAGTAGTATAGCTGGGGCCGGAGAGGACGCTTTCTTT
TRBJ1-2 | - | TRBV2 | - | CASSAQVPDYGYTF | TGTGCCAGCAGTGCCCAGGTTCCGGACTATGGCTACACCTTC
TRBJ1-5 | - | TRBV7-2 | - | CASSLRQTSNQPQHF | TGTGCCAGCAGCTTGAGACAGACTAGCAATCAGCCCCAGCATTTT
TRBJ1-3 | - | TRBV6-5 | TRBD1 | CASGRDRGNTIYF | TGTGCCAGCGGACGGGACAGGGGGAACACCATATATTTT
TRBJ2-2 | - | TRBV2 | - | CASSRGSLTGELFF | TGTGCCAGCAGTCGGGGTAGTTTAACCGGGGAGCTGTTTTTT
TRBJ1-3 | - | TRBV6-6 | - | CASSHPGLSGNTIYF | TGTGCCAGCAGTCACCCAGGACTTTCTGGAAACACCATATATTTT
TRBJ2-1 | - | TRBV7-9 | - | CASSPGDFGEQFF | TGTGCCAGCAGCCCGGGGGACTTTGGTGAGCAGTTCTTC
TRBJ2-1 | - | TRBV27 | - | CASSLYRGASYNEQFF | TGTGCCAGCAGTTTATACCGGGGGGCCTCCTACAATGAGCAGTTCTTC
TRBJ1-1 | - | TRBV12-3/TRBV12-4 | - | CASSLAQGTEAFF | TGTGCCAGCAGTTTAGCCCAGGGCACTGAAGCTTTCTTT
TRBJ2-1 | - | TRBV19 | TRBD1 | CATTGQTNEQFF | TGTGCCACGACGGGACAGACGAATGAGCAGTTCTTC
TRBJ2-1 | - | TRBV28 | - | CASRSHAANEQFF | TGTGCCAGCAGGTCCCATGCGGCCAATGAGCAGTTCTTC
TRBJ1-2 | - | TRBV6-5 | - | CASSTDPRGYGYTF | TGTGCCAGCAGCACGGACCCTCGGGGGTATGGCTACACCTTC
TRBJ2-5 | - | TRBV28 | TRBD2 | CASEGLAGGKGETQYF | TGTGCCAGCGAGGGACTAGCGGGAGGCAAGGGGGAGACCCAGTACTTC
TRBJ1-4 | - | TRBV2 | - | CASSPRETAFNEKLFF | TGTGCCAGCAGTCCTCGTGAGACAGCCTTTAATGAAAAACTGTTTTTT
TRBJ1-4 | - | TRBV11-2 | - | CASSLTATNEKLFF | TGTGCCAGCAGCTTGACTGCAACTAATGAAAAACTGTTTTTT
TRBJ2-7 | - | TRBV18 | TRBD2 | CASSPTKAGVNEQYF | TGTGCCAGCTCACCAACGAAAGCGGGAGTCAACGAGCAGTACTTC
TRBJ1-1 | - | TRBV28 | TRBD1 | CASSPGTGLGTEAFF | TGTGCCAGCAGTCCCGGGACAGGGTTAGGCACTGAAGCTTTCTTT
TRBJ1-4 | - | TRBV15 | - | CATSRDGTGWGKLFF | TGTGCCACCAGCAGAGATGGTACGGGGTGGGGAAAACTGTTTTTT
TRBJ2-7 | - | TRBV6-5 | TRBD1 | CASSYGGTGSYEQYF | TGTGCCAGCAGTTACGGGGGGACAGGGTCCTACGAGCAGTACTTC
TRBJ1-5 | few | TRBV27 | TRBD1 | CASSFGTGIQPQHF | TGTGCCAGCAGTTTCGGGACAGGGATCCAGCCCCAGCATTTT
TRBJ1-1 | - | TRBV29-1 | TRBD1 | CSAVGQRNTEAFF | TGCAGCGCTGTGGGACAGAGGAACACTGAAGCTTTCTTT
TRBJ1-1 | - | TRBV29-1 | - | CSVEEGGSSPLIF | TGCAGCGTTGAAGAAGGAGGGTCTTCGCCCCTCATATTT
TRBJ2-5 | few | TRBV10-3 | - | CAISESGSVETQYF | TGTGCCATCAGTGAGTCGGGTAGCGTGGAGACCCAGTACTTC
TRBJ1-6 | - | TRBV30 | - | CAWSAADYNSPLHF | TGTGCCTGGAGTGCGGCGGACTATAATTCACCCCTCCACTTT
TRBJ2-1 | - | TRBV6-4 | TRBD2 | CASSSSGGESEQFF | TGTGCCAGCAGCTCTAGCGGGGGGGAAAGTGAGCAGTTCTTC
TRBJ2-2 | few | TRBV19 | TRBD1 | CASTSPGQFHTGELFF | TGTGCCAGTACCTCTCCGGGACAGTTTCACACCGGGGAGCTGTTTTTT
TRBJ2-5 | - | TRBV7-3 | TRBD1 | CASSLIGRNRGQETQYF | TGTGCCAGCAGCTTAATCGGTCGTAACAGGGGGCAAGAGACCCAGTACTTC
TRBJ2-3 | - | TRBV28 | TRBD1 | CASSLRGQGSSDTQYF | TGTGCCAGCAGTTTACGGGGACAGGGATCTTCAGATACGCAGTATTTT
TRBJ1-5 | - | TRBV6-2/TRBV6-3 | - | CASSYKSPPQHF | TGTGCCAGCAGTTATAAGAGTCCGCCCCAGCATTTT
TRBJ1-2 | few | TRBV5-4 | - | CASRGGGINYGYTF | TGTGCCAGCAGGGGCGGGGGAATTAACTATGGCTACACCTTC
TRBJ1-2 | - | TRBV4-1 | TRBD1 | CASSQEGQNFYGYTF | TGCGCCAGCAGCCAGGAGGGACAGAACTTCTATGGCTACACCTTC
TRBJ2-1 | - | TRBV25-1 | - | CASSESTGGARNEQFF | TGTGCCAGCAGTGAATCGACGGGGGGCGCCAGGAATGAGCAGTTCTTC
TRBJ1-1 | - | TRBV10-3 | - | CAISEGRGQNTEAFF | TGTGCCATCAGTGAGGGCAGGGGTCAAAACACTGAAGCTTTCTTT
TRBJ1-2 | - | TRBV30 | - | CAWSSVRGYGYTF | TGTGCCTGGAGTTCGGTGCGGGGCTATGGCTACACCTTC
TRBJ1-1 | - | TRBV4-3 | - | CASSQDLSLQAEAFF | TGCGCCAGCAGCCAAGATCTGTCACTCCAGGCTGAAGCTTTCTTT